This T cell receptor (beta chain) was retrieved from a study of OX40 agonist ivuxolimab in advanced cancers. Concerning this clone itself: The antigen is unknown.

J was trimmed by 4 bases and V by 3 bases; bases with no gene match: 11. The CDR3 spans 16 residues. At baseline, cycle 4 day 1, and cycle 7 day 1, blood was sampled. Findings and limits, study-wide: The study found that CD8+ T cells averaged more expanded clones than CD4+. The CD4+ and CD8+ T cells in the blood had expanded clonally by week 6 at 0.1 to 3.0 mg/kg.

Data came from immunoSEQ multiplex PCR; TCRdb stores just in-frame clones and leaves some out. The sample lists approximately 30,000 clones, 75% to 90% occurring once. This chain connects TRBV23-1 to TRBJ2-5; TRBD2 matches at 7 bases. TRBV23-1 qualifies as an ORF whose function is uncertain. The source is an adult with an advanced solid tumor such as melanoma, head and neck, liver or kidney cancer. The sample in question was CD4+ or CD8+ T cells sorted from blood, obtained in a trial of the OX40 agonist ivuxolimab. The CDR3 region is CASSQYWREWRETQYF. CDR3 coding DNA: TGCGCCAGCAGTCAGTACTGGCGGGAGTGGCGAGAGACCCAGTACTTC.